This section outlines one T cell receptor beta chain sequence together with its context. What it recognizes is unknown. Germline V gene sequence: CDR1 MNHNY, CDR2 SVGAGI (reference sequence). V lost 5 bases to trimming and J lost 5 bases, with 10 bases between them. The CDR3 covers 13 residues. This sample was included in a study of shared clonotypes between healthy human individuals. Study findings and constraints: The four-donor shared clonotypes exceeded non-shared clonotypes in generation probability, with non-shared ones scoring lower.

As processed by the authors: ImmunoSEQ only sent back junction sequences with no quality scores, so filtering was done differently. The data were produced by immunoSEQ multiplex PCR, yet TCRdb's version contains in-frame clones alone and is incomplete. From that table come the V and J calls and clone size; the DNA was used to work out D and trimming. The data hold roughly 2 million clones, with roughly 94% observed a single time. This chain joins TRBV6-6 and TRBJ1-5; D is undetermined. This TCR derives from a young man in good health. Source material: naive CD4+ T cells sorted from blood. Subset in this sample: CD45RA+ positively selected. The CDR3 DNA reads TGTGCCAGCAGTCCCCGACCCGATCAGCCCCAGCATTTT. Translation gives CASSPRPDQPQHF.